The next 2 T cell receptor beta chains were all read from a single sample in a study of cytomegalovirus exposure and HLA in healthy donors. Vbeta (60) and Jbeta (13) primers were used in the PCR. The table came from immunoSEQ multiplex PCR; TCRdb's copy has only in-frame clones and leaves some out. The profile covers approximately 100,000 clones, with approximately 89% appearing a single time and approximately 3.9% taken by the ten largest. Material: PBMCs. The source of these receptors is a man aged 25-45 years in good health and CMV-seronegative.

CDR3: CASSARSHTGELFF. CDR3 bases: TGTGCCAGCAGCGCCCGTTCCCACACCGGGGAGCTGTTTTTT. The V gene is TRBV9, the J gene TRBJ2-2; D not certain. Per the germline V gene, CDR1 is SGDLS and CDR2 is YYNGEE. CDR3 length equals 14 residues. The V gene lost 3 bases and the J gene lost 3 bases, with 9 bases spanning the gap.

This chain joins TRBV7-3 and TRBJ2-3, with 7 bases fitting TRBD2. CDR3 length: 15 residues. CDR1 and CDR2 (germline): SGHTA, FQGTGA. V lost 5 bases and J lost 2; bases outside the gene matches: 7. Here the CDR3 reads CASSSSGTITDTQYF. In nucleotides, the CDR3 is TGTGCCAGCAGCAGCTCCGGGACTATCACAGATACGCAGTATTTT.